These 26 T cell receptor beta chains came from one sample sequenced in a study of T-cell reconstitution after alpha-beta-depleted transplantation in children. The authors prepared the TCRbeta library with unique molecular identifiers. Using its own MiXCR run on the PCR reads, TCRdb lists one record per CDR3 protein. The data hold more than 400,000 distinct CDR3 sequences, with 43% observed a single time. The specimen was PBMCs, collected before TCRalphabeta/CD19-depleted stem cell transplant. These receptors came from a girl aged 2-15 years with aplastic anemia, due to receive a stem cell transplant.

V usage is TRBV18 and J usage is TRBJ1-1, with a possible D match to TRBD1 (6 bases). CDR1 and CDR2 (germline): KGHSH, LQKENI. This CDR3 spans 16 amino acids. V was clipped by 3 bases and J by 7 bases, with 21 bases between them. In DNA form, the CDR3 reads TGTGCCAGCTCACCCTACTATACAGGGATCAAGGGTGAAGCTTTCTTT. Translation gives CASSPYYTGIKGEAFF.

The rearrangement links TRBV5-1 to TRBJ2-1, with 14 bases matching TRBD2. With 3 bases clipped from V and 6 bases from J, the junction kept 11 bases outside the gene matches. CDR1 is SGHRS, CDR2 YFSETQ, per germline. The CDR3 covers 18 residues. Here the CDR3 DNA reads TGCGCCAGCAGCTCCACCGGGACTAGCGGGAGAAGGGGCAATGAGCAGTTCTTC. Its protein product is CASSSTGTSGRRGNEQFF.

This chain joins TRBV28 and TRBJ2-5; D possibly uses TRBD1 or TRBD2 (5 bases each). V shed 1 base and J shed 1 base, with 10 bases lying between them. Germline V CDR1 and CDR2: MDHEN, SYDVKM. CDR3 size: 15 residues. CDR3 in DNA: TGTGCCAGCAGTTTATCCCCGGGGCTCCAAGAGACCCAGTACTTC. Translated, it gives CASSLSPGLQETQYF.

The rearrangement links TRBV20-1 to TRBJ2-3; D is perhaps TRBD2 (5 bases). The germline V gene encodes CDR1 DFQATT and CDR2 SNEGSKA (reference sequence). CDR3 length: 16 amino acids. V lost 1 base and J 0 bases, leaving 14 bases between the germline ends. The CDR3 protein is CSARGRLATSTDTQYF. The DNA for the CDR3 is TGCAGTGCTAGAGGCCGCTTAGCGACTAGCACAGATACGCAGTATTTT.

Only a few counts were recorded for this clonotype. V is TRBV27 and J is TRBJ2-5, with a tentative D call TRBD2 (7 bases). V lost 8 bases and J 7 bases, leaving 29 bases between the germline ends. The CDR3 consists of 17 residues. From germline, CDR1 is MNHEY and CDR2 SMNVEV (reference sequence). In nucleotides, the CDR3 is TGTGCCAGCGGGTCGAGGGGGGGCGCATCCCCTCTCGCGACCCAGTACTTC. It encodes CASGSRGGASPLATQYF.

In DNA, the CDR3 is TGTGCCAGCAGAGAAAGCGGGACACACATCTACGAGCAGTACTTC. Its translation is CASRESGTHIYEQYF. J is TRBJ2-7 and V is TRBV6-1; weak D call: TRBD2 (7 bases). Trimming took 6 bases from V and 3 from J, leaving 18 bases between them. This CDR3 contains 15 residues. In germline, CDR1 is MNHNS, CDR2 SASEGT.

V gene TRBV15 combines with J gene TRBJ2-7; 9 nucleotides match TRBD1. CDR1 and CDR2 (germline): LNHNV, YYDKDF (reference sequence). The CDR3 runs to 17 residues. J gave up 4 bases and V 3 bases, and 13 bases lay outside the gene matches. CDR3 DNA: TGTGCCACCAGCAGGGGCACCGGAACGGGACAGGGTTACGAGCAGTACTTC. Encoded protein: CATSRGTGTGQGYEQYF. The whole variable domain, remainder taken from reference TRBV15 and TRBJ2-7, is DAMVIQNPRYQVTQFGKPVTLSCSQTLNHNVMYWYQQKSSQAPKLLFHYYDKDFNNEADTPDNFQSRRPNTSFCFLDIRSPGLGDTAMYLCATSRGTGTGQGYEQYFGPGTRLTVT.

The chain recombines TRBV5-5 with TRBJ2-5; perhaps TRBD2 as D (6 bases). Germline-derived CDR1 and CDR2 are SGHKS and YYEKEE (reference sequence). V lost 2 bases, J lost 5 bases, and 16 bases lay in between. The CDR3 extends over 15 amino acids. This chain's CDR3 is CASSFLGGPGETQYF. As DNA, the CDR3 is TGTGCCAGCAGCTTCCTGGGGGGTCCAGGGGAGACCCAGTACTTC.

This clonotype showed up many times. The CDR3 nucleotides are TGTGCCAGCAGCTTATGGGGCGGGCTCCAAGAGACCCAGTACTTC. It yields the protein CASSLWGGLQETQYF. V is TRBV11-2 and J is TRBJ2-5; perhaps D is TRBD1 or TRBD2 (5 bases each). From germline, CDR1 is SGHAT and CDR2 FQNNGV. CDR3 length: 15 residues. V was clipped by 2 bases and J by 1 base, with 11 bases between them.

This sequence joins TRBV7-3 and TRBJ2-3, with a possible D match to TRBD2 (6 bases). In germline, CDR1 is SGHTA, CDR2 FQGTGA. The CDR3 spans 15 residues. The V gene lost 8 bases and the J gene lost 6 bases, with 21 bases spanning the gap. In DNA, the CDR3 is TGTGCCAGCGCTCAGGACTACTCGCTATGGGATACGCAGTATTTT. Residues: CASAQDYSLWDTQYF.

The CDR3 DNA reads TGCGCCAGCAGCTTGTTCGGGATAAGGTCGAGTAAATCCTACGAGCAGTACTTC. Protein: CASSLFGIRSSKSYEQYF. The rearrangement joins TRBV5-1 to TRBJ2-7; tentative D call: TRBD2 (5 bases). The CDR3 is made up of 18 amino acids. V dropped 1 base and J dropped 1 base, with 21 bases sitting between them. Germline V CDR1 and CDR2: SGHRS, YFSETQ.

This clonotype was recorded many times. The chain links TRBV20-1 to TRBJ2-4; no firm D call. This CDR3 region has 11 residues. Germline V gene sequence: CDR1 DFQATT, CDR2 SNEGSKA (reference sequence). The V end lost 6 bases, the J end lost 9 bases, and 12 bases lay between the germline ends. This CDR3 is CSAAGGPIQYF. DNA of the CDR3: TGCAGTGCGGCCGGTGGGCCCATTCAGTACTTC.

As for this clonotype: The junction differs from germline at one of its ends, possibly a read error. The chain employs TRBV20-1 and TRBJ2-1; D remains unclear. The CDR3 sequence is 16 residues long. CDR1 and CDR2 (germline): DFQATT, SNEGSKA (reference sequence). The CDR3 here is CCAWALPPGSYNEQFF. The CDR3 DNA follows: TGCTGTGCCTGGGCCCTGCCTCCTGGTTCCTACAATGAGCAGTTCTTC.

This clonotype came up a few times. The DNA for the CDR3 is TGTGCCAGCAGTGAGCCGGGACTAGCGGGGAGGGTTACGCAGTATTTT. Amino acids: CASSEPGLAGRVTQYF. V is TRBV27 and J is TRBJ2-3; 13 bases agree with TRBD2. The length of the CDR3 is 16 residues. With 5 bases clipped from V and 8 bases from J, the junction kept 10 bases outside the gene matches. Germline loops: CDR1 MNHEY, CDR2 SMNVEV (reference sequence).

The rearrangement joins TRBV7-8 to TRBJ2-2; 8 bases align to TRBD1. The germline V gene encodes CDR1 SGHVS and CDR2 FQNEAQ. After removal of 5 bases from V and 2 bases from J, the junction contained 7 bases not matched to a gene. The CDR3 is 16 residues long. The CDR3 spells CASSVRQGSNTGELFF. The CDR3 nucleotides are TGTGCCAGCAGCGTCAGACAGGGGTCAAACACCGGGGAGCTGTTTTTT.

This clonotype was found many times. The CDR3 DNA is TGTGCCAGCAGTTTTAGGGAGAACACTGAAGCTTTCTTT. This codes for CASSFRENTEAFF. The J gene is TRBJ1-1, the V gene TRBV12-3 or TRBV12-4; D is uncertain. This CDR3 region has 13 residues. With 3 bases removed from V and 1 base from J, the gap between germline ends came to 6 bases.

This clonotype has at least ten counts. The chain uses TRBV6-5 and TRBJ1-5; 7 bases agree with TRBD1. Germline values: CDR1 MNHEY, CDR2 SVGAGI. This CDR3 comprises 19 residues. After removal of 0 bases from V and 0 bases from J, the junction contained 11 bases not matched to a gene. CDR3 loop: CASSYSTGPTGYSNQPQHF. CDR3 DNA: TGTGCCAGCAGTTACTCGACAGGGCCCACTGGTTATAGCAATCAGCCCCAGCATTTT.

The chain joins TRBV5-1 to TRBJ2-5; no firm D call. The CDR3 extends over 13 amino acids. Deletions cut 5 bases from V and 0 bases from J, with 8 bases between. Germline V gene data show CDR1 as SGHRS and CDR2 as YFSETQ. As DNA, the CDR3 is TGCGCCAGCAGTCGGTCGGACCAAGAGACCCAGTACTTC. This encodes CASSRSDQETQYF.

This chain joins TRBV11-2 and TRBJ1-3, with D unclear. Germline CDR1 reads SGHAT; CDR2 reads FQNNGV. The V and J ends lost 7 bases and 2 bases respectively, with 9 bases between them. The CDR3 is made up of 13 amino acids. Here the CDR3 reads CASILGPGNTIYF. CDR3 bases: TGTGCCAGCATCCTAGGTCCTGGAAACACCATATATTTT.

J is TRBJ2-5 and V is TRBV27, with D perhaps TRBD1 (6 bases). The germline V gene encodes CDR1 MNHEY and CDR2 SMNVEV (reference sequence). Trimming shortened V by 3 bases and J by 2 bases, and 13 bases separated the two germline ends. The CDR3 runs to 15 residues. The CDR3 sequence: CASSFLDRIQETQYF. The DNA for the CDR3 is TGTGCCAGCAGTTTCCTAGACAGGATTCAAGAGACCCAGTACTTC.

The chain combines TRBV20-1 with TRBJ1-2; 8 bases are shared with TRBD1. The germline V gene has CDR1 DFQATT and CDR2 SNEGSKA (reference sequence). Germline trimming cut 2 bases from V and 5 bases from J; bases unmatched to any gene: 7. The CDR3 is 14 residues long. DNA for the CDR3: TGCAGTGCTAGACCGACAGGGGCTGAGTATGGCTACACCTTC. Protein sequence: CSARPTGAEYGYTF.

The CDR3 DNA sequence: TGTGCCAGCAGCTTAGTTCTGGGGCGCACTGAAGCTTTCTTT. Amino acid sequence: CASSLVLGRTEAFF. The chain links TRBV7-2 to TRBJ1-1; a possible D gene is TRBD1 (5 bases). V was clipped by 1 base and J by 4 bases, with 10 bases between them. Germline CDR1 is SGHTA and CDR2 is FQGNSA. This CDR3 spans 14 amino acids. The whole variable domain, filled in from reference TRBV7-2 and TRBJ1-1, reads GAGVSQSPSNKVTEKGKDVELRCDPISGHTALYWYRQSLGQGLEFLIYFQGNSAPDKSGLPSDRFSAERTGGSVSTLTIQRTQQEDSAVYLCASSLVLGRTEAFFGQGTRLTVV.

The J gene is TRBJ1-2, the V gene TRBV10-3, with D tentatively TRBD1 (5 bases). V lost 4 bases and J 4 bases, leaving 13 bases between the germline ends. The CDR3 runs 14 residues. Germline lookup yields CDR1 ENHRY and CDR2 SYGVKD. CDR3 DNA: TGTGCCATCAGTGGGGGGAAGGGGAGCTATGGCTACACCTTC. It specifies CAISGGKGSYGYTF.

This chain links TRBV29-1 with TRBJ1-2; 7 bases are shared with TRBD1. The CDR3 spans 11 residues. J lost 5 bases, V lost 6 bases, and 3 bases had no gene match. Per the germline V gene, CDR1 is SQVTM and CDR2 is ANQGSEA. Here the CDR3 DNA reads TGCAGCGTGGGGGACAGTTATGGCTACACCTTC. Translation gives CSVGDSYGYTF.

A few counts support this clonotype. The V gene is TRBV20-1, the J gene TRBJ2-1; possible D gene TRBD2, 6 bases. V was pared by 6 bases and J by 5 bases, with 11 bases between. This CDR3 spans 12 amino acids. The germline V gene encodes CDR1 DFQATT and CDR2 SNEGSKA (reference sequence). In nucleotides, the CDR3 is TGCAGTGCGCAGGGACTCCACAATGAGCAGTTCTTC. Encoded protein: CSAQGLHNEQFF.

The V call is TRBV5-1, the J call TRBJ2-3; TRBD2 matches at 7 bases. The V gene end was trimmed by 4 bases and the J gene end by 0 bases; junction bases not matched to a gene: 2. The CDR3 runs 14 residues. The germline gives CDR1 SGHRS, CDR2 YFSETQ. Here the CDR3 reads CASSAGVSTDTQYF. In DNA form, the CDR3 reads TGCGCCAGCAGCGCGGGGGTAAGCACAGATACGCAGTATTTT.